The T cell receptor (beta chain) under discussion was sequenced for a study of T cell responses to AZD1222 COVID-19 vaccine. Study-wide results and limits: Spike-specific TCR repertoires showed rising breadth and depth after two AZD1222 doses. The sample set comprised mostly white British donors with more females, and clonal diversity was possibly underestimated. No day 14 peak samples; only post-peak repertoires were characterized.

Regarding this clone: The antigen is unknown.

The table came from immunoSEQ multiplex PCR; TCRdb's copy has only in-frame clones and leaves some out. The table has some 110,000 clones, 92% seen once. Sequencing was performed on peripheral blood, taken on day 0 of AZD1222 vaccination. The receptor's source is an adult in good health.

CDR3 in DNA: TGCGCCAGCAGCCAGGACTTCCAGGGGGGAGAGACCCAGTACTTC. It encodes CASSQDFQGGETQYF. J is TRBJ2-5 and V is TRBV4-3; D possibly corresponds to TRBD1 (7 bases). This CDR3 spans 15 amino acids. The germline V and J ends were trimmed by 3 bases and 4 bases, with 15 bases remaining between them. Germline V gene lookup returns CDR1 LGHNA and CDR2 YSLEER.